This T cell receptor beta chain was sequenced for a study of identifying expanded T cells in peripheral blood. The study's findings and limits: Over about two and four weeks, about 15 and 19 clones changed, versus 1.2 between replicates. Variance in clone template counts between two-week samples significantly increased with total template count across all healthy donors.

This CDR3 contains 15 residues. V lost 5 bases and J 3 bases, leaving 15 bases between the germline ends. In germline, CDR1 is SGHRS, CDR2 YFSETQ. TCRdb's copy holds only in-frame clones and misses some; the assay was immunoSEQ multiplex PCR. The table has some 95,000 clones, roughly 87% seen once. Regarding this clone: The antigen remains undetermined.

The chain is built from TRBV5-1 and TRBJ2-1; D remains unclear. Sample: blood. The receptor was isolated from a person aged 18 to 69 in good health. The CDR3 region has the DNA TGCGCCAGCAGGGCAGCTTCCGCCGTCTACAATGAGCAGTTCTTC. This codes for CASRAASAVYNEQFF.